What follows is one T cell receptor beta chain and its context. Its antigen is as yet unknown. This sample was included in a study of shared clonotypes between healthy human individuals. Profiling relied on immunoSEQ multiplex PCR, and the TCRdb table lists in-frame clones only, not all of them. The data show a few million clones, more than 90% seen once. Points from the study as a whole: Shared clonotypes: about 4.6% naive CD4, roughly 3.5% naive CD8, roughly 2.2% memory CD4, approximately 0.4% memory CD8.

The V gene lost 1 base and the J gene lost 4 bases, with 13 bases spanning the gap. Germline CDR1 is GTSNPN and CDR2 is SVGIG (reference sequence). There are 14 residues in the CDR3. The TCR was taken from a young man in good health. Material for sequencing was naive CD4+ T cells sorted from blood. Subset described: CD45RA+ positively selected. The chain couples TRBV30 to TRBJ2-5, with D unresolved. The CDR3 coding sequence is TGTGCCTGGAGTGACGGGCCTCCGCCAGAGACCCAGTACTTC. Its translation: CAWSDGPPPETQYF.